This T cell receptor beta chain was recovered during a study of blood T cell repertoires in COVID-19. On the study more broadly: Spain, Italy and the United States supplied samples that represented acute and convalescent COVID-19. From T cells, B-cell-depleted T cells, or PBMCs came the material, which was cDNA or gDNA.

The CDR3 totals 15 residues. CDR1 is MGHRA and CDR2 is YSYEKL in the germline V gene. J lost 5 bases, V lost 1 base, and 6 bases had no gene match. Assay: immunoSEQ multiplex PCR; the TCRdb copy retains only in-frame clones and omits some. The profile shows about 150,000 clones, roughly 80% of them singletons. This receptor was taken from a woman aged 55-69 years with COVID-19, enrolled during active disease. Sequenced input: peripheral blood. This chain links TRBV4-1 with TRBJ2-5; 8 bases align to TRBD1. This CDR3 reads CASSQGQGAPETQYF. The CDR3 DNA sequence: TGCGCCAGCAGCCAAGGGCAGGGGGCGCCCGAGACCCAGTACTTC.